This TCR beta chain derives from a study of beta chain features in type 1 diabetes. Points from the study as a whole: For TCRB rearrangement, an influence of HLA type remained unresolved here.

A CD45RO/CCR7/CD25/CD127/CD95/CD27 panel sorted naive, central memory, regulatory and stem cell-like memory CD4+ cells. The isolated RNA, all of it, was reverse transcribed, so expressed TCRB transcripts were what got sequenced. The protocol was immunoSEQ multiplex PCR, while the TCRdb copy is restricted to in-frame clones and leaves out a portion. Seen here are hundreds of thousands of clones, approximately 8.2% observed once, and the top ten hold 0.44%. Deletions cut 0 bases from V and 3 bases from J, with 6 bases between. Germline V gene lookup returns CDR1 SGHRS and CDR2 YFSETQ. The CDR3 loop spans 14 amino acids. In this sample, this clone turned up many times. Its specificity is unknown. The same CDR3 arises from other DNA sequences in this sample as well.

The chain recombines TRBV5-1 with TRBJ2-2; the D is unclear. This clonotype was obtained from a woman between 18 and 29 years old in good health. Specimen: central memory CD4+ T cells from blood. For the CDR3, the DNA is TGCGCCAGCAGCTTGGACTACGACACCGGGGAGCTGTTTTTT. Residues: CASSLDYDTGELFF.